These T cell receptor beta chains were read from a single sample in a study of blood T cell repertoires in COVID-19. Assay: immunoSEQ multiplex PCR; the TCRdb copy retains only in-frame clones and omits some. The sample consists of a few hundred thousand clones, just over 90% of them appearing once. Sequencing used PBMCs or T cells enriched from blood (not recorded which). The receptors derive from a woman aged 40 to 49 who had been exposed to COVID-19. Both conserved end residues are part of each CDR3.

CDR3aa	v_gene	j_gene
CASSLNTNTIYF	TRBV7-9	TRBJ1-3
CASSPFIVGEPLATEAFF	TRBV7-3	TRBJ1-1
CASSTIGQGRDEAFF	TRBV5-1	TRBJ1-1
CASRKTGGWTEAFF	TRBV2	TRBJ1-1
CASNPRGSYEQYF	TRBV7-2	TRBJ2-7
CASSVAWTGLRTNTEAFF	TRBV9	TRBJ1-1
CASSLGQTDYGYTF	TRBV7-2	TRBJ1-2
CASSLASLGLEVYEQFF	TRBV7-2	TRBJ2-1
CASSYRQGGGYTF	TRBV6-5	TRBJ1-2
CASSESGTENEKLFF	TRBV10-1	TRBJ1-4
CASRGSGYEQYF	TRBV5-1	TRBJ2-7
CASSQDRAGYTF	TRBV14	TRBJ1-2
CASSGFYRNIQYF	TRBV30	TRBJ2-4
CSVVMAGINYGYTF	TRBV29-1	TRBJ1-2
CATSRDQTGNTIYF	TRBV15	TRBJ1-3
CSVEPPGVDEKLFF	TRBV29-1	TRBJ1-4
CASSYPRTGGYEQYF	TRBV6-2/TRBV6-3	TRBJ2-7
CASSEELTYEQYF	TRBV2	TRBJ2-7
CASSLGGPVNTEAFF	TRBV11-3	TRBJ1-1
CAINGTGTINEKLFF	TRBV10-3	TRBJ1-4
CASLPRPGATGELFF	TRBV5-8	TRBJ2-2
CAWSEQGLGTGELFF	TRBV30	TRBJ2-2
CASSFRQGRSEQYF	TRBV27	TRBJ2-7
CAFGGGLYGTGELFF	TRBV30	TRBJ2-2
CASSETPGSGYTF	TRBV10-1	TRBJ1-2
CASSPTNGLAGGKATDTQYF	TRBV3-1/TRBV3-2	TRBJ2-3
CASRGTGINQPQHF	TRBV6-4	TRBJ1-5
CASSQAIRDFQNEQFF	TRBV4-1	TRBJ2-1
CASSTGQGGTTEAFF	TRBV5-1	TRBJ1-1
CASSEAGLRANQPQHF	TRBV2	TRBJ1-5
CASSFLGLENSPLHF	TRBV5-6	TRBJ1-6
CASSGRDSRSVDTQYF	TRBV6-1	TRBJ2-3
CASSQAGTSGYNEQFF	TRBV3-1/TRBV3-2	TRBJ2-1
CASSPAGQPNQPQHF	TRBV18	TRBJ1-5
CASSPRGGVSYEQYF	TRBV18	TRBJ2-7
CASRERLGQASGYTF	TRBV19	TRBJ1-2
CASSSRYRRQGANYGYTF	TRBV5-1	TRBJ1-2
CASTPLDRAGTEAFF	TRBV19	TRBJ1-1
CAWRTGQARNQPQHF	TRBV30	TRBJ1-5
CASSSPWGGTDTQYF	TRBV11-3	TRBJ2-3
CASSAGATRSYEQYF	TRBV7-9	TRBJ2-7
CSVERGRGTQYF	TRBV29-1	TRBJ2-5
CASSLKVASTEAFF	TRBV7-2	TRBJ1-1
CAWNRGGIGELFF	TRBV30	TRBJ2-2
CASSEGQRVGGYTF	TRBV2	TRBJ1-2
CASSSLGGFQPQHF	TRBV5-5	TRBJ1-5
CSVEAVSDTQYF	TRBV29-1	TRBJ2-3
CAWEGRGQTGELFF	TRBV30	TRBJ2-2
CASSYDRGSTYEQYF	TRBV5-1	TRBJ2-7
CASSFRQGYEQYF	TRBV12-3/TRBV12-4	TRBJ2-7
CASSLGDGNQPQHF	TRBV7-2	TRBJ1-5
CASSVSLAGGGTDTQYF	TRBV9	TRBJ2-3
CASGLGTGVGNQPQHF	TRBV12-5	TRBJ1-5
CASSRDRDNEQFF	TRBV7-8	TRBJ2-1
CASSLSLQGYSGYTF	TRBV5-1	TRBJ1-2
CASSYGGAPDTQYF	TRBV6-5	TRBJ2-3
CASSSTGASTGELFF	TRBV7-7	TRBJ2-2
CATSPTGVGTEAFF	TRBV15	TRBJ1-1
CASRIDRAANEKLFF	TRBV6-5	TRBJ1-4